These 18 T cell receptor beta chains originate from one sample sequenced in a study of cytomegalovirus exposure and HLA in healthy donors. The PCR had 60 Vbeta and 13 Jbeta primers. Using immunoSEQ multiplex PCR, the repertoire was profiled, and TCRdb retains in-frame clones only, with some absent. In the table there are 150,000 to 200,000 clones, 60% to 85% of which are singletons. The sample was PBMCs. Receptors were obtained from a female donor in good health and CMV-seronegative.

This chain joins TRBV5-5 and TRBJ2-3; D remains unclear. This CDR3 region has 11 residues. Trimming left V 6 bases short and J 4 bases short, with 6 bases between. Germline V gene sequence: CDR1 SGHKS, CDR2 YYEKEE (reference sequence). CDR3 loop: CASTPSDTQYF. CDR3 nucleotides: TGTGCCAGCACCCCTTCAGATACGCAGTATTTT.

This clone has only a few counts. As DNA, the CDR3 is TGTGCCAGTAGCCACAGGGAGGGGCCCCAGCATTTT. It codes for CASSHREGPQHF. The V gene is TRBV19, the J gene TRBJ1-5, with a tentative D call TRBD1 (6 bases). V was cut by 6 bases and J by 9 bases, with 12 bases left in between. This CDR3 has 12 residues. Germline V gene sequence: CDR1 LNHDA, CDR2 SQIVND (reference sequence).

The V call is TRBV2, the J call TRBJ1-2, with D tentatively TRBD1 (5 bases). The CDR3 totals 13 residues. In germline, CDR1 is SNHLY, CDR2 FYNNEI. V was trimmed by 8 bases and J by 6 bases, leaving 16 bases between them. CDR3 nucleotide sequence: TGTGCCAGCTTGGGGGAGGCAGCTCATGGCTACACCTTC. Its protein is CASLGEAAHGYTF. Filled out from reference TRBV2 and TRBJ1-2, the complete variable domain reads EPEVTQTPSHQVTQMGQEVILRCVPISNHLYFYWYRQILGQKVEFLVSFYNNEISEKSEIFDDQFSVERPDGSNFTLKIRSTKLEDSAMYFCASLGEAAHGYTFGSGTRLTVV.

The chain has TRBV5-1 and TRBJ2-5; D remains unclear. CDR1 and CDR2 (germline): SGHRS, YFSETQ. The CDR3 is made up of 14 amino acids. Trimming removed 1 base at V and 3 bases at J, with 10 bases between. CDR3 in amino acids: CASSLSITEETQYF. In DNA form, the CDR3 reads TGCGCCAGCAGCTTGAGTATTACAGAAGAGACCCAGTACTTC.

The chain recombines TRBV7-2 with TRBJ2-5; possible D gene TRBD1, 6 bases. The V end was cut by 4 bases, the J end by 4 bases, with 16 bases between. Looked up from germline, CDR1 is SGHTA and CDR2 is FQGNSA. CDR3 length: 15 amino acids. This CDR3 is CASSSLGQRGETQYF. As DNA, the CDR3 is TGTGCCAGCAGCTCCCTAGGACAGAGAGGAGAGACCCAGTACTTC.

CDR3 loop: CASSLKQGNQPQHF. As DNA, the CDR3 is TGTGCCAGCAGCTTAAAACAGGGGAATCAGCCCCAGCATTTT. The V and J genes are TRBV7-2 and TRBJ1-5, with TRBD1 identical over 7 bases. Germline CDR1 is SGHTA and CDR2 is FQGNSA. V was clipped by 2 bases and J by 4 bases; unmatched bases: 2. The CDR3 totals 14 residues.

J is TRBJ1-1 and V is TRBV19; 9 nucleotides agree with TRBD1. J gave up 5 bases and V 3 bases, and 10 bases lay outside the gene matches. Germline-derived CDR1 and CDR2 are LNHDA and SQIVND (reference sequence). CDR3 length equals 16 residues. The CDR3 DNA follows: TGTGCCAGTAGTATTGACCAACCGACAGGGGGGACTGAAGCTTTCTTT. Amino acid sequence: CASSIDQPTGGTEAFF. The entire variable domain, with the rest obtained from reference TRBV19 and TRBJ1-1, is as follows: DGGITQSPKYLFRKEGQNVTLSCEQNLNHDAMYWYRQDPGQGLRLIYYSQIVNDFQKGDIAEGYSVSREKKESFPLTVTSAQKNPTAFYLCASSIDQPTGGTEAFFGQGTRLTVV.

For the CDR3, the DNA is TGTGCCAGCAGTTCAATTGCAGGGACAGGACCCACTACTGAAGCTTTCTTT. This encodes CASSSIAGTGPTTEAFF. V and J are TRBV28 and TRBJ1-1, with 8 nucleotides matching TRBD1. Trimming took 4 bases from V and 5 from J; bases not matched to a gene: 15. This CDR3 region has 17 residues. CDR1 MDHEN and CDR2 SYDVKM come from the germline V gene.

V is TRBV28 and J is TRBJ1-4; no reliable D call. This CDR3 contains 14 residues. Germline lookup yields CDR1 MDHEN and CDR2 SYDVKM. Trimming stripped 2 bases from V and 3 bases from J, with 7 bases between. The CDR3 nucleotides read TGTGCCAGCAGTTTACGGGGTCCTAATGAAAAACTGTTTTTT. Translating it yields CASSLRGPNEKLFF. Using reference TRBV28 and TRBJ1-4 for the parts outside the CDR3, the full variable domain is DVKVTQSSRYLVKRTGEKVFLECVQDMDHENMFWYRQDPGLGLRLIYFSYDVKMKEKGDIPEGYSVSREKKERFSLILESASTNQTSMYLCASSLRGPNEKLFFGSGTQLSVL.

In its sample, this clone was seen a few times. CDR3 DNA sequence: TGTGCCATCAAAGGTCGACTAGCGCCCCAAGAGACCCAGTACTTC. Translation: CAIKGRLAPQETQYF. This chain joins TRBV10-3 and TRBJ2-5, with 8 nucleotides matching TRBD2. The germline V gene has CDR1 ENHRY and CDR2 SYGVKD. There are 15 residues in the CDR3. The J segment lost 1 base and the V segment lost 7 bases, leaving 8 bases of the junction unmatched.

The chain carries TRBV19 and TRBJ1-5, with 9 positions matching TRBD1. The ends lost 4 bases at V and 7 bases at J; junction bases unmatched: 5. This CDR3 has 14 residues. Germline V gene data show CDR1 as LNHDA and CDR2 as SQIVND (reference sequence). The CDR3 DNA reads TGTGCCAGTAGTACGACAGGGGGGGGACAGCCCCAGCATTTT. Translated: CASSTTGGGQPQHF.

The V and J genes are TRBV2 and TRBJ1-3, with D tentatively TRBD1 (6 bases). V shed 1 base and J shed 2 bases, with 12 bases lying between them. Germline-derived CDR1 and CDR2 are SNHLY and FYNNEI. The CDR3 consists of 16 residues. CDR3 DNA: TGTGCCAGCAGTGAAGTAAGGGCAGGGGCTGGAAACACCATATATTTT. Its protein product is CASSEVRAGAGNTIYF.

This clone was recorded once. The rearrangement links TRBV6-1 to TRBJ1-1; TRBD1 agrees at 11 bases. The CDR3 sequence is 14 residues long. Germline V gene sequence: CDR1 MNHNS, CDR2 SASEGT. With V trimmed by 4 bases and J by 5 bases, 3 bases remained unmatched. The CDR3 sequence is CASSGGQGATEAFF. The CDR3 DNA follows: TGTGCCAGCAGTGGAGGACAGGGGGCGACTGAAGCTTTCTTT.

CDR3 region: CASSYSPGQRNSPLHF. The CDR3 region has the DNA TGTGCCAGCAGTTACTCGCCGGGACAAAGAAATTCACCCCTCCACTTT. The chain combines TRBV6-5 with TRBJ1-6; possible D gene TRBD1, 6 bases. This CDR3 has 16 residues. Germline V gene sequence: CDR1 MNHEY, CDR2 SVGAGI. V lost 0 bases, J lost 7 bases, and 13 bases lay in between.

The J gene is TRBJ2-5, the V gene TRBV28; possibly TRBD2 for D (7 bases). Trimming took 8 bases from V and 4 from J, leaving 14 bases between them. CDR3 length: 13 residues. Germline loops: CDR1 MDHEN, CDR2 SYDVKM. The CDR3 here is CASRGAGIETQYF. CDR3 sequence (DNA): TGTGCCAGCCGGGGGGCGGGAATAGAGACCCAGTACTTC.

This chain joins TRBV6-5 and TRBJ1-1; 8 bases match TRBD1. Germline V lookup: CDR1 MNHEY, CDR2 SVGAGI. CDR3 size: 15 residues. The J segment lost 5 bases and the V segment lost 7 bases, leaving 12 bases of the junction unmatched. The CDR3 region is CASNLRRQGTTEAFF. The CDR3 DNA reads TGTGCCAGCAACCTTAGGCGACAGGGGACAACTGAAGCTTTCTTT.

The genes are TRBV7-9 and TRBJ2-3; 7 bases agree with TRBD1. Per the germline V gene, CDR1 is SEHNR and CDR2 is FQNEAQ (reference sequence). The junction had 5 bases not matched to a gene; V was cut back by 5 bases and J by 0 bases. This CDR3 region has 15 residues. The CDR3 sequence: CASSATGISTDTQYF. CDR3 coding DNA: TGTGCCAGCAGCGCGACAGGGATTAGCACAGATACGCAGTATTTT. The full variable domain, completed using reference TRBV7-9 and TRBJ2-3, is DTGVSQNPRHKITKRGQNVTFRCDPISEHNRLYWYRQTLGQGPEFLTYFQNEAQLEKSRLLSDRFSAERPKGSFSTLEIQRTEQGDSAMYLCASSATGISTDTQYFGPGTRLTVL.

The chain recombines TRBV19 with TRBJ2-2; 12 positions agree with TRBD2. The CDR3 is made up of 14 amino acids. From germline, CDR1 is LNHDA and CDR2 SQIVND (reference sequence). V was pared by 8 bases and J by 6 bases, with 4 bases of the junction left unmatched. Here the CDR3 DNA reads TGTGCCAGTCTAGCGGGAGGGCTGTCCGGGGAGCTGTTTTTT. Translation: CASLAGGLSGELFF.